This record covers a single T cell receptor (beta chain). Its antigen is still unknown. The data were taken from a study of T cell repertoires in cytomegalovirus infection. Study summary: Peptides in the study included HLA-C-restricted and HLA-B-restricted CMV epitopes. TCR beta signatures that were public indicated CMV infection and matching HLA type.

Trimming at V came to 6 bases and at J to 2 bases, leaving 4 bases not matched to a gene. The CDR3 runs to 14 residues. CDR1 and CDR2 from the germline V gene are MDHEN and SYDVKM. One entry per CDR3 protein, called by TCRdb with MiXCR from the reads. The repertoire has a few hundred thousand distinct CDR3 sequences, 40% of them found once; the top ten carry about 46%. V usage is TRBV28 and J usage is TRBJ2-4; 7 bases line up with TRBD2. The source was cultured PBMCs, collected from culture after CMV antigen stimulation. This sequence originates from a human donor in good health (CMV status not recorded). Some clones in this sample may be carry-over from other donors' samples. This CDR3 reads CASRGGGTKNIQYF. The CDR3 region has the DNA TGTGCCAGCAGGGGGGGGGGAACCAAAAACATTCAGTACTTC.